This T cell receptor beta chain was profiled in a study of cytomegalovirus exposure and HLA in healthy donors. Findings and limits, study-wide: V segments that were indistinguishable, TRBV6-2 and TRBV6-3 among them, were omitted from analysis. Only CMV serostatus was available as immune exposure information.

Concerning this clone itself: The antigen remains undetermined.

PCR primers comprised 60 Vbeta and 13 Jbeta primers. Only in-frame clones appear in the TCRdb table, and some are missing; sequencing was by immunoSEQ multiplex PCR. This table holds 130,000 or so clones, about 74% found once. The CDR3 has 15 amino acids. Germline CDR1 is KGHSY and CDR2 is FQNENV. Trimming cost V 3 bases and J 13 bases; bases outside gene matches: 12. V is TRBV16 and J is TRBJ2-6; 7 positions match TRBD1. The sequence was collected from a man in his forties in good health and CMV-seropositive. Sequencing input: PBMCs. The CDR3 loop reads CASSQIQGPARVLTF. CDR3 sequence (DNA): TGTGCCAGCAGCCAGATACAGGGGCCCGCCCGAGTCCTGACTTTC. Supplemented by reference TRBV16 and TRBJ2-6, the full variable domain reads GEEVAQTPKHLVRGEGQKAKLYCAPIKGHSYVFWYQQVLKNEFKFLISFQNENVFDETGMPKERFSAKCLPNSPCSLEIQATKLEDSAVYFCASSQIQGPARVLTFGAGSRLTVL.